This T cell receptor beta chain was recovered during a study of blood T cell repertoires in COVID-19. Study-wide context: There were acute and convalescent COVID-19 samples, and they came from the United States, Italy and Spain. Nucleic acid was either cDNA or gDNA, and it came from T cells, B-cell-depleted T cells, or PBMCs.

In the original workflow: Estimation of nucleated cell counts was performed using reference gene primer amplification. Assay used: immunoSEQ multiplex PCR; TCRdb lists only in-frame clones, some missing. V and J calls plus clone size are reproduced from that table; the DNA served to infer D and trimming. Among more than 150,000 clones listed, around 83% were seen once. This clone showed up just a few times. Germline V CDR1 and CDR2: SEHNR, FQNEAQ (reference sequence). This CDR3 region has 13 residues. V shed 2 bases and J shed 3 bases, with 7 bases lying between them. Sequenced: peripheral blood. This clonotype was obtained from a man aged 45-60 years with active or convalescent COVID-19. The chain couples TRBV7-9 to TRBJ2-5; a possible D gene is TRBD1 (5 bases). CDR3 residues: CASSLIGEETQYF. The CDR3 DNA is TGTGCCAGCAGCTTAATAGGGGAAGAGACCCAGTACTTC.